Listed here are 13 T cell receptor beta chains from one sample, sequenced in a study of human T cells and chemical hapten exposure. TCRdb reanalysed the 5' RACE reads using MiXCR and keeps one entry per CDR3 protein. The data contain roughly 82,000 distinct CDR3 sequences, 15% to 20% of them singletons. The starting material, unfractionated whole blood, was used for total RNA extraction. The receptors here all came from a female donor in good health.

V gene TRBV5-6 combines with J gene TRBJ2-3; D may be TRBD1 (6 bases). This CDR3 spans 18 amino acids. V was trimmed by 2 bases and J by 0 bases, leaving 19 bases between them. The germline gives CDR1 SGHDT, CDR2 YYEEEE. CDR3: CASSFLGLGQGSTDTQYF. CDR3 nucleotides: TGTGCCAGCAGCTTCTTGGGGCTGGGGCAGGGGAGCACAGATACGCAGTATTTT.

V is TRBV10-1 and J is TRBJ1-1; maybe TRBD1 (5 bases). Germline V gene lookup returns CDR1 WNHNN and CDR2 SYGVQD (reference sequence). The CDR3 runs to 13 residues. The V and J ends lost 3 bases and 8 bases respectively, with 13 bases between them. The CDR3 region is CASSEGSRDEAFF. CDR3 DNA sequence: TGCGCCAGCAGTGAAGGGAGCAGGGACGAAGCTTTCTTT.

This clonotype was observed a handful of times. V and J are TRBV2 and TRBJ2-3, with a tentative D call TRBD2 (7 bases). The germline V and J ends were trimmed by 6 bases and 2 bases, with 15 bases remaining between them. Per germline, CDR1 SNHLY and CDR2 FYNNEI. The CDR3 runs to 15 residues. The CDR3 sequence: CASSGGRLYTDTQYF. The DNA of the CDR3 is TGTGCCAGCAGCGGGGGGCGGTTGTACACAGATACGCAGTATTTT.

The rearrangement links TRBV20-1 to TRBJ2-4; TRBD1 might be the D (6 bases). The CDR3 runs to 15 residues. CDR1 and CDR2 from the germline V gene are DFQATT and SNEGSKA (reference sequence). Trimming pared 0 bases from V and 9 bases from J, leaving 18 bases between. In nucleotides, the CDR3 is TGCAGTGCTAGAGATTCGGCGGCAGGGGCGGGCATTCAGTACTTC. It is translated as CSARDSAAGAGIQYF.

The rearrangement uses TRBV7-9 and TRBJ1-1; D uncertain. The CDR3 is 14 residues long. The V gene lost 5 bases and the J gene lost 5 bases, with 15 bases spanning the gap. Germline CDR1 and CDR2: SEHNR and FQNEAQ (reference sequence). In nucleotides, the CDR3 is TGTGCCAGCAGCACCTACGATTTGGGGACTGAAGCTTTCTTT. It is translated as CASSTYDLGTEAFF. The whole variable domain, remainder taken from reference TRBV7-9 and TRBJ1-1, is DTGVSQNPRHKITKRGQNVTFRCDPISEHNRLYWYRQTLGQGPEFLTYFQNEAQLEKSRLLSDRFSAERPKGSFSTLEIQRTEQGDSAMYLCASSTYDLGTEAFFGQGTRLTVV.

This clonotype was detected a few times. The V call is TRBV7-2, the J call TRBJ2-3, with unresolved D. Trimming shortened V by 8 bases and J by 2 bases, and 17 bases separated the two germline ends. The CDR3 consists of 15 residues. Germline lookup yields CDR1 SGHTA and CDR2 FQGNSA. The CDR3 DNA reads TGTGCCAGCGATCTACAAAGCCATGACACAGATACGCAGTATTTT. Protein product: CASDLQSHDTDTQYF.

This chain uses TRBV28 with TRBJ1-1, with a tentative D call TRBD1 (6 bases). V lost 5 bases and J 10 bases, leaving 14 bases between the germline ends. The CDR3 is 12 residues long. Germline V lookup: CDR1 MDHEN, CDR2 SYDVKM. The CDR3 DNA is TGTGCCAGCAGTATAACAGGGAAGGGAGCTTTCTTT. Translating gives CASSITGKGAFF.

V gene TRBV27 combines with J gene TRBJ1-1, with a tentative D call TRBD1 (6 bases). The V end lost 4 bases, the J end lost 4 bases, and 10 bases lay between the germline ends. Germline lookup yields CDR1 MNHEY and CDR2 SMNVEV (reference sequence). The CDR3 sequence is 13 residues long. In nucleotides, the CDR3 is TGTGCCAGCAGTTCCACCAGGGGCACTGAAGCTTTCTTT. Translation gives CASSSTRGTEAFF.

CDR3 nucleotides: TGTGCCAGCAGTTCCCCTGGCAGGGATCAGCCCTACGAGCAGTACTTC. Protein sequence: CASSSPGRDQPYEQYF. The chain recombines TRBV6-5 with TRBJ2-7, with D possibly TRBD1 on 5 matching bases. The CDR3 length is 16 residues. Germline assignment: CDR1 MNHEY and CDR2 SVGAGI. Trimming left V 4 bases short and J 2 bases short, with 18 bases between.

The chain is built from TRBV6-5 and TRBJ1-1; D unresolved. V dropped 0 bases and J dropped 5 bases, with 22 bases sitting between them. The CDR3 sequence is 18 residues long. Germline CDR1 and CDR2: MNHEY and SVGAGI. The CDR3 DNA reads TGTGCCAGCAGTTACTCGAACCAGGCTGTAGTCAAAAGGACTGAAGCTTTCTTT. Encoded protein: CASSYSNQAVVKRTEAFF.

This clonotype has at least ten counts. The gene calls are TRBV20-1 and TRBJ2-1; a weak D match, TRBD1 (5 bases). Germline V gene sequence: CDR1 DFQATT, CDR2 SNEGSKA (reference sequence). Trimming stripped 6 bases from V and 5 bases from J, with 17 bases between. This CDR3 spans 14 amino acids. The CDR3 DNA reads TGCAGTGCCAAGCTGACAGAACTAAACAATGAGCAGTTCTTC. Translation gives CSAKLTELNNEQFF.

This clonotype was found a few times. This chain links TRBV4-1 with TRBJ2-7; weak D call: TRBD2 (5 bases). Trimming stripped 0 bases from V and 2 bases from J, with 11 bases between. Per the germline V gene, CDR1 is MGHRA and CDR2 is YSYEKL. The CDR3 spans 15 residues. For the CDR3, the DNA is TGCGCCAGCAGCCAAGATTGGCTAGCTCCCTACGAGCAGTACTTC. Protein: CASSQDWLAPYEQYF.

The J gene is TRBJ2-7, the V gene TRBV27, with 16 bases fitting TRBD2. The CDR3 loop spans 19 amino acids. V dropped 4 bases and J dropped 2; count of bases not matched to a gene: 11. Germline CDR1 and CDR2: MNHEY and SMNVEV (reference sequence). CDR3: CASSSGTSGRATSPYEQYF. CDR3 nucleotide sequence: TGTGCCAGCAGTTCAGGGACTAGCGGGAGGGCAACCTCCCCCTACGAGCAGTACTTC.